This entry is about one T cell receptor beta chain. Its specificity is not known. The source of the sample is a study of OX40 agonist ivuxolimab in advanced cancers. Study-level background: Prior checkpoint blockade (anti-PD-1, anti-PD-L1 or anti-CTLA-4) was permitted; under 50% had it. Study conclusions and caveats: With doses of 0.1 to 3.0 mg/kg, CD4+ and CD8+ blood T cells had undergone clonal expansion by week 6.

The table came from immunoSEQ multiplex PCR; TCRdb's copy has only in-frame clones and leaves some out. The table includes about 60,000 clones, about four fifths detected once. This CDR3 has 14 amino acids. CDR1 KGHSH and CDR2 LQKENI come from the germline V gene. With V trimmed by 3 bases and J by 3 bases, 4 bases remained unmatched. Patients with a history of autoimmune disease or on systemic immunosuppression were excluded. The sequence was obtained from an adult with an advanced solid tumor such as melanoma, head and neck, liver or kidney cancer. The specimen was CD4+ or CD8+ T cells sorted from blood, collected in a trial of the OX40 agonist ivuxolimab. The V gene is TRBV18, the J gene TRBJ2-7; 8 bases map to TRBD1. The CDR3 sequence: CASSPRQGHYEQYF. The CDR3 DNA sequence: TGTGCCAGCTCACCGAGACAGGGGCACTACGAGCAGTACTTC.